These T cell receptor beta chains were read from a single sample in a study of CD8 T cells in ankylosing spondylitis. TCRdb passed the 5' RACE reads through MiXCR, listing each CDR3 protein once. The sample shows more than 100,000 distinct CDR3 sequences, about 10% of them seen only once. The sample consisted of blood, either unsorted or a sorted T cell fraction (not recorded which). Source of these receptors: a female donor with ankylosing spondylitis or in good health (not recorded which). Both conserved end residues are part of each CDR3. The D gene is left open where the match is weak. Clone size is given for some rows only: seen once, a few or many times, or a class if the clone is expanded.

NA	TRBJ2-2	many	TRBV5-6	CASSYTDFTGSGELFF	TGTGCCAGCAGCTATACCGACTTTACAGGTTCCGGGGAGCTGTTTTTT
NA	TRBJ1-2	many	TRBV6-5	CASSYGSGERGYTF	TGTGCCAGCAGTTACGGGTCTGGGGAGCGGGGCTACACCTTC
NA	TRBJ2-1	many	TRBV5-1	CASSFDRASSYNEQFF	TGCGCCAGCAGCTTCGATCGAGCGAGCTCCTACAATGAGCAGTTCTTC
NA	TRBJ2-7	many	TRBV6-1	CASSESPRGGSYEQYF	TGTGCCAGCAGCGAATCACCCCGGGGTGGCAGCTACGAGCAGTACTTC
TRBD1	TRBJ1-5	NA	TRBV29-1	CSVTGQGGQPQRF	TGCAGCGTTACGGGACAGGGTGGTCAGCCCCAGCGTTTT
TRBD1	TRBJ1-1	few	TRBV7-9	CASSRGQGGDTEAFF	TGTGCCAGCAGCAGGGGACAGGGTGGGGACACTGAAGCTTTCTTT
TRBD1	TRBJ1-6	many	TRBV9	CASSGGQGSYNSPLHF	TGTGCCAGCAGCGGGGGACAGGGTTCCTATAATTCACCCCTCCACTTT
NA	TRBJ1-5	NA	TRBV7-2	CASRRAFNQPQHF	TGTGCCAGCAGACGGGCCTTCAATCAGCCCCAGCATTTT
NA	TRBJ2-1	many	TRBV5-1	CASSSRDISYYNEQFF	TGCGCCAGCAGCTCCCGGGACATCTCCTACTACAATGAGCAGTTCTTC
NA	TRBJ1-1	many	TRBV12-3/TRBV12-4	CASTSPGMNTEAFF	TGTGCCAGCACCTCCCCGGGGATGAACACTGAAGCTTTCTTT
NA	TRBJ1-1	many	TRBV28	CASRLGPNTEAFF	TGTGCCAGCAGACTCGGTCCGAACACTGAAGCTTTCTTT
TRBD1	TRBJ1-1	NA	TRBV5-1	CASSLKGTVNTEAFF	TGCGCCAGCAGCTTGAAGGGGACAGTGAACACTGAAGCTTTCTTT